What follows describes a single TCR beta chain. The target of this receptor is not known. The reads were generated on an Illumina HiSeq 2000. 5'RACE template switching, by which a universal primer site and unique molecular identifiers were added, was used to make TCR beta cDNA libraries. Priming for cDNA synthesis came from the TCR beta constant segment, and two successive PCR amplification steps followed. The published analysis was carried out like this. MIGEC handled demultiplexing of the reads and grouping by UMI, while MiTCR was used to assemble and quantify clonotypes. To remove erroneous sequences, TCR cDNA sequences were retained only when supported by two or more reads. The tcR package was used for downstream repertoire analysis, and clonotypes were matched between fractions using CDR3 nucleotide sequence together with V segment. VDJmatch was used to annotate antigen specificity against VDJdb, with one amino acid substitution in CDR3 allowed. TCRdb reprocessed the reads and provides one entry for every CDR3 protein sequence; no DNA is given. Here the V and J calls rest on TCRdb's processing, not on the authors' analysis. The table for this sample lists about 550,000 distinct CDR3 sequences. The ten largest clones take up roughly 3.4% of the sample.

According to the germline V gene, CDR1 reads SGHVS and CDR2 reads FNYEAQ. The CDR3 has 16 amino acids, counting the end cysteine and phenylalanine. No DNA is listed. HCMV serostatus was determined by detecting HCMV-specific IgG in serum with a commercial ELISA kit. Ficoll density gradient centrifugation was used to isolate peripheral blood mononuclear cells from blood. The data originate from a study of T cells expressing NK-cell markers (dated by TCRdb to 2020 to 2021). Turning to the overall study: About 8 donors provided sorted CD3+CD56+NKG2C+, CD3+CD56+NKG2C- and CD3+CD56-NKG2C+ T-cell subsets, whose TCR beta-chain repertoires were profiled. Among the eight sequenced donors, only one was HCMV-seronegative, while the other seven were HCMV-seropositive. The eight sequenced donors were randomly selected healthy volunteers, three men and five women. Sequencing of the libraries produced 2 x 150 bp reads on Illumina HiSeq 2000/2500, MiSeq or NextSeq.

What the authors observed across the whole study: Those dominant clonotypes were again the most abundant among CD3+CD56-NKG2C+ cells in four donors, at about 25-65%. It remained unclear whether the expanded NKG2C-expressing T cell clones were specific for HCMV antigens. In over 5 donors, the dominant CD3+CD56+NKG2C+ clonotypes were among the top 10 CD8+ clonotypes and accounted for roughly 1.0-8% of CD8+ T cells.

Material: blood T cells: a sorted CD56 or NKG2C T cell subset, CD4+ or CD8+ T cells, or bulk PBMC T cells (not recorded which). The chain is encoded by TRBV7-6 joined to TRBJ2-1; the D call from TCRdb, TRBD1, cannot be confirmed without DNA. This TCR derives from a man aged 18-30 years in good health. Donor details come from another sample of the same person, matched by shared clones. The CDR3 region has the sequence CASSITGGFSPVEQFF.